The 6 T cell receptor beta chains presented below share a single source sample, sequenced in a study of T cell clonality in common variable immunodeficiency. The data were produced by immunoSEQ multiplex PCR, yet TCRdb's version contains in-frame clones alone and is incomplete. The sample lists 50,000 to 65,000 clones, none appearing once, the ten largest making up roughly 0.84%. Sequencing was carried out using peripheral blood mononuclear cells. The receptors derive from a person between 18 and 75 years old in good health.

This clone appeared many times. The CDR3 end lies 3 residues beyond the end of the read and is filled in from the germline J gene. The chain has TRBV2 and TRBJ1-5, with D possibly being TRBD1 (5 bases). Germline values: CDR1 SNHLY, CDR2 FYNNEI. V gave up 4 bases and J gave up 6 bases, with 13 bases separating them. The CDR3 runs 14 residues. CDR3 sequence reads: CASSVGQGGQPQHF. The sequenced CDR3 bases are TGTGCCAGCAGTGTGGGGCAGGGAGGTCAGCCC.

This clone was recorded a few times. The read ends 3 residues shy of where the CDR3 ends; the end is completed using the germline J gene. J is TRBJ1-2 and V is TRBV7-6; tentative D call: TRBD1 (5 bases). Germline-derived CDR1 and CDR2 are SGHVS and FNYEAQ. The CDR3 is made up of 16 amino acids. CDR3 bases read: TGTGCCAGCAGCTTAGGAGAAGGGACTAGTCTGGGCGAC. It specifies CASSLGEGTSLGD. The entire CDR3 reads CASSLGEGTSLGDYTF.

This clone was recorded at least ten times. The read halts 3 residues ahead of the CDR3 end, with the missing end drawn from the germline J gene. This rearrangement joins TRBV12-3 or TRBV12-4 to TRBJ2-2; 13 bases align to TRBD2. V lost 5 bases and J lost 7; bases outside the gene matches: 7. There are 16 residues in the CDR3. The DNA read from the CDR3 is TGTGCCAGCAGTCCGACTAGCGGGGGGCGGGTCGGGGAG. Translated, it gives CASSPTSGGRVGE. The whole CDR3 sequence is CASSPTSGGRVGELFF.

This clone came up many times. The read ends 3 residues early relative to the CDR3; the germline J gene fills the gap. The V call is TRBV5-6, the J call TRBJ2-5, with 9 bases aligning to TRBD2. The V gene's germline CDR1 is SGHDT and CDR2 YYEEEE. Unmatched junction bases numbered 8, after V lost 3 bases and J lost 5 bases. This CDR3 has 15 residues. The part of the CDR3 DNA that was read is TGTGCCAGCAGCTCCTTAGCGGGGGCGGGGGAGACC. Translating gives CASSSLAGAGET. The whole CDR3 protein reads CASSSLAGAGETQYF.

The sample holds many counts of this clone. With the read ending 3 residues before the CDR3 end, the germline J gene is used to fill in that end. This chain uses TRBV9 with TRBJ2-1; possible D gene TRBD2, 5 bases. Germline loops: CDR1 SGDLS, CDR2 YYNGEE. The V gene lost 0 bases and the J gene lost 0 bases, with 7 bases spanning the gap. The CDR3 runs to 15 residues. The CDR3 spells CASSVAAGSYNEQFF. Incomplete CDR3 DNA: TGTGCCAGCAGCGTAGCGGCGGGCTCCTACAATGAG.

This clone was picked up many times. The CDR3 extends 3 residues past the end of the read, so its final part is completed from the germline J gene. The chain has TRBV9 and TRBJ1-2; D gene ambiguous. V lost 3 bases, J lost 1 base, and 16 bases lay in between. The CDR3 has 16 amino acids. Germline V gives CDR1 SGDLS, CDR2 YYNGEE. The CDR3 protein is CASSAGRGLVNYGYTF. Partial CDR3 DNA: TGTGCCAGCAGCGCGGGGAGAGGGCTGGTTAACTATGGC.